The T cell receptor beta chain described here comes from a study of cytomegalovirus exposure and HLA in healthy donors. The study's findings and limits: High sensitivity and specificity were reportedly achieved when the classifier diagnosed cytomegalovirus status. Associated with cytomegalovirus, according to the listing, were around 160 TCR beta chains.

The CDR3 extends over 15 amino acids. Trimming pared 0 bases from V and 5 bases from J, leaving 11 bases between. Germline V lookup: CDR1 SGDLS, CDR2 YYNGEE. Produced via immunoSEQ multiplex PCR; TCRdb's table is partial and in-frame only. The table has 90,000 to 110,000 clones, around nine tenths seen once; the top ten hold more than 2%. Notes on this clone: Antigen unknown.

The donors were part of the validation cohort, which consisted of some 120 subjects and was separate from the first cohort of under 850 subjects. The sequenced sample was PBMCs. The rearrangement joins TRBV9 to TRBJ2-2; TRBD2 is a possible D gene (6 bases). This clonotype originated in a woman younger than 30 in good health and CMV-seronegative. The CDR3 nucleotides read TGTGCCAGCAGCGTAGGGGGGGTTCGAACCGGGGAGCTGTTTTTT. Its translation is CASSVGGVRTGELFF.